These T cell receptor beta chains were read from a single sample in a study of blood T cell repertoires in COVID-19. Profiling relied on immunoSEQ multiplex PCR, and the TCRdb table lists in-frame clones only, not all of them. The sample contains hundreds of thousands of clones, 88% of which appear only once. Sequencing input: peripheral blood. These receptors were collected from a woman in her 30s with acute or convalescent COVID-19. Each CDR3 is given with its conserved first and last residue. A D gene is named only where the DNA matches it firmly. Clone size appears in some rows only: once, few, many, or a class for an expanded clone.

TRBD1,TRBJ1-4,TRBV9,once,CASSLTGSNEKLFF,TGTGCCAGCAGCCTGACAGGGTCTAATGAAAAACTGTTTTTT
TRBD2,TRBJ2-7,TRBV15,.,CATSRELSLAGGREQYF,TGTGCCACCAGCAGAGAGCTTTCCCTAGCGGGAGGTCGGGAGCAGTACTTC
TRBD2,TRBJ2-7,TRBV19,.,CASVSAGEVEQYF,TGTGCCAGCGTCTCGGCGGGAGAAGTCGAGCAGTACTTC
.,TRBJ2-7,TRBV15,.,CATSSPEGSSTYEQYF,TGTGCCACCAGCAGCCCTGAGGGATCATCAACCTACGAGCAGTACTTC
TRBD1,TRBJ1-1,TRBV30,.,CAWTDRGTEAFF,TGTGCCTGGACGGACAGGGGCACTGAAGCTTTCTTT
.,TRBJ2-4,TRBV12-5,once,CASGLQGGNIQYF,TGTGCTAGTGGTTTGCAGGGTGGAAACATTCAGTACTTC
TRBD2,TRBJ2-5,TRBV7-7,.,CASSLRGGRETQYF,TGTGCCAGCAGCTTACGGGGGGGGCGTGAGACCCAGTACTTC
TRBD2,TRBJ2-7,TRBV19,.,CASSPVAGAGEQYF,TGTGCCAGTAGTCCAGTAGCGGGAGCGGGGGAGCAGTACTTC
TRBD1,TRBJ2-1,TRBV3-1/TRBV3-2,once,CASSEGDNTGENEQFF,TGTGCCAGCAGCGAAGGGGACAACACAGGGGAGAATGAGCAGTTCTTC
.,TRBJ1-3,TRBV9,.,CASSASTGLGGNTIYF,TGTGCCAGCAGCGCTTCGACAGGACTTGGAGGAAACACCATATATTTT
.,TRBJ2-7,TRBV9,.,CASSLDGAVSYEQYF,TGTGCCAGCAGCCTGGATGGGGCCGTCTCCTACGAGCAGTACTTC
TRBD2,TRBJ2-1,TRBV5-1,.,CASMVGTSGNEQFF,TGCGCCAGCATGGTCGGGACTAGCGGGAATGAGCAGTTCTTC
.,TRBJ2-2,TRBV18,.,CASSPGLVATGELFF,TGTGCCAGCTCACCGGGGCTAGTCGCCACCGGGGAGCTGTTTTTT
TRBD2,TRBJ2-3,TRBV13,.,CASSLVGGSQDTQYF,TGTGCCAGCAGCTTAGTCGGGGGGAGTCAGGATACGCAGTATTTT
.,TRBJ2-5,TRBV9,.,CASSVATVAAQETQYF,TGTGCCAGCAGCGTAGCGACGGTAGCGGCCCAAGAGACCCAGTACTTC
TRBD2,TRBJ2-1,TRBV6-5,.,CASSYWLAGGGNEQFF,TGTGCCAGCAGTTACTGGTTAGCGGGAGGTGGCAATGAGCAGTTCTTC
TRBD1,TRBJ1-1,TRBV7-9,many,CASSTGTGRTNTEAFF,TGTGCCAGCAGCACTGGGACAGGGAGGACGAACACTGAAGCTTTCTTT
TRBD2,TRBJ2-2,TRBV6-5,.,CASRLAGVHTGELFF,TGTGCCAGCAGATTAGCGGGAGTGCACACCGGGGAGCTGTTTTTT
TRBD2,TRBJ2-5,TRBV5-1,.,CASSPELASKETQYF,TGCGCCAGCAGCCCGGAACTAGCGTCGAAAGAGACCCAGTACTTC
.,TRBJ2-2,TRBV10-1,.,CASSESARPSTGELFF,TGCGCCAGCAGTGAGTCGGCCAGGCCGTCGACCGGGGAGCTGTTTTTT